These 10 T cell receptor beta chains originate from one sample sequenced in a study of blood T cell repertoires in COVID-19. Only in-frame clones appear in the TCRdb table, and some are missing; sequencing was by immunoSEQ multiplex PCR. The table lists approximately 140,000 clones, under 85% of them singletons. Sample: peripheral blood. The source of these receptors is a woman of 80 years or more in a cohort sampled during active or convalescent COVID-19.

CDR3 nucleotide sequence: TGTGCCAGCAGCTTACAGTCTGGGACAGCAGGAAACACCATATATTTT. Amino acid sequence: CASSLQSGTAGNTIYF. This chain uses TRBV7-8 with TRBJ1-3, with 7 bases fitting TRBD1. The CDR3 runs 16 residues. V lost 2 bases and J lost 4; bases outside the gene matches: 8. The germline gives CDR1 SGHVS, CDR2 FQNEAQ.

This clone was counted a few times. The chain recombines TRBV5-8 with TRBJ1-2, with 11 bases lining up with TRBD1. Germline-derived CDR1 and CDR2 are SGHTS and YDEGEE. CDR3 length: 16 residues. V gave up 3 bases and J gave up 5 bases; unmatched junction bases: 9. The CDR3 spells CASSYHRDRGDYGYTF. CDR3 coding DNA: TGTGCCAGCAGCTATCACCGGGACAGGGGGGATTATGGCTACACCTTC.

In DNA form, the CDR3 reads TGTGCCAGCAGTTTTTGGGGGCGGTATGGCTACACCTTC. Protein sequence: CASSFWGRYGYTF. The chain uses TRBV27 and TRBJ1-2, with a weak D call TRBD1 (6 bases). Germline loops: CDR1 MNHEY, CDR2 SMNVEV (reference sequence). Between the trimmed V and J ends, which lost 3 bases and 5 bases, there was a span of 10 bases. The CDR3 has 13 amino acids.

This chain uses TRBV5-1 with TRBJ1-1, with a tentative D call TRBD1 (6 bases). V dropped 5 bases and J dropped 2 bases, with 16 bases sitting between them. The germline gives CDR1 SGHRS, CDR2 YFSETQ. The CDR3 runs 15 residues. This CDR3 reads CASRLGHLTNTEAFF. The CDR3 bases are TGCGCCAGCAGACTGGGACACCTCACCAACACTGAAGCTTTCTTT.

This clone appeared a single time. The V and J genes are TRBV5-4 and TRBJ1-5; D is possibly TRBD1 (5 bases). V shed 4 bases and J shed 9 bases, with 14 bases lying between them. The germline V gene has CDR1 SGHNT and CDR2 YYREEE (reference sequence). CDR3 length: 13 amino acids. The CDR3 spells CASSLGGGWPQHF. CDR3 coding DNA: TGTGCCAGCAGCCTGGGGGGGGGTTGGCCCCAGCATTTT.

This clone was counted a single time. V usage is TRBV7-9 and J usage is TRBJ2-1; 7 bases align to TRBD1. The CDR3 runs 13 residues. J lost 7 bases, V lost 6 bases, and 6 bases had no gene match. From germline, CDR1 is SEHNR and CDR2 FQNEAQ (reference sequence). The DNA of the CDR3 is TGTGCCAGCAGGCCAGGGGGTAAGAATGAGCAGTTCTTC. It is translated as CASRPGGKNEQFF.

The CDR3 sequence: CSVQMRAVGNTIYF. CDR3 DNA: TGCAGCGTGCAGATGAGGGCAGTGGGGAACACCATATATTTT. This chain connects TRBV29-1 to TRBJ1-3, with D unresolved. The CDR3 covers 14 residues. Trimming pared 6 bases from V and 7 bases from J, leaving 19 bases between. In germline, CDR1 is SQVTM, CDR2 ANQGSEA.

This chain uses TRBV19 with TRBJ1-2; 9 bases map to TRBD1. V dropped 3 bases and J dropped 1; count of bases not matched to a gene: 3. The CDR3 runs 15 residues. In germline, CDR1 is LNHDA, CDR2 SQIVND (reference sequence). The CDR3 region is CASSIRTGVNYGYTF. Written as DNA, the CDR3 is TGTGCCAGTAGTATCCGGACAGGGGTTAACTATGGCTACACCTTC.

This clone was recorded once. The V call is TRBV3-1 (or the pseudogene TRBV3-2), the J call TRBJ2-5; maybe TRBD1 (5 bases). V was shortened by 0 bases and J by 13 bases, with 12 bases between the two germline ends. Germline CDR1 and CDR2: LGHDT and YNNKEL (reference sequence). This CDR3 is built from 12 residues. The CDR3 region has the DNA TGTGCCAGCAGCCAAGAGGATCGACAGCGGTACTTC. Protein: CASSQEDRQRYF.

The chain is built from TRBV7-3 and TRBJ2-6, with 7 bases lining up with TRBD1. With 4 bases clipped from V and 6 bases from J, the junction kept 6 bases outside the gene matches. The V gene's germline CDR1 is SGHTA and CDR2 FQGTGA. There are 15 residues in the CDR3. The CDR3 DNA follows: TGTGCCAGCAGCTCAGGGACAGCAGTGGCCAACGTCCTGACTTTC. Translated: CASSSGTAVANVLTF. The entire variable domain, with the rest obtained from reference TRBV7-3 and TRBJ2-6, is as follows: GAGVSQTPSNKVTEKGKYVELRCDPISGHTALYWYRQSLGQGPEFLIYFQGTGAADDSGLPNDRFFAVRPEGSVSTLKIQRTERGDSAVYLCASSSGTAVANVLTFGAGSRLTVL.